What follows is one T cell receptor beta chain and its context. The antigen is unknown. This specimen comes from a study of T cell responses to AZD1222 COVID-19 vaccine. Study summary: Researchers grouped second doses given at about 4 or about 12 weeks into one pool. Study findings and constraints: Following two doses of AZD1222, Spike-specific TCR breadth and depth rose. Regions 160-218 and 743-854 held dominance among vaccine-associated CD4 TCRs, which spanned spike. At baseline, seropositivity was found in only a handful of AZD1222 recipients.

The CDR3 runs 14 residues. Germline CDR1 and CDR2: MNHEY and SMNVEV (reference sequence). Trimming at V came to 6 bases and at J to 5 bases, leaving 5 bases not matched to a gene. The method was immunoSEQ multiplex PCR; TCRdb's version includes in-frame clones alone and lacks a portion of them. Of 100,000 to 150,000 clones in the sample, 70% to 90% were seen once. The chain combines TRBV27 with TRBJ2-5; the match to TRBD2 covers 11 bases. The TCR originated in an adult in good health. The specimen was peripheral blood, collected on day 0 of AZD1222 vaccination. CDR3 DNA sequence: TGTGCCAGCAGACTAGCGGGAGTCTCCGAGACCCAGTACTTC. The encoded protein is CASRLAGVSETQYF.